The 16 T cell receptor beta chains listed next were all sequenced from one sample in a study of blood T cells in healthy people across ages. A second about 7 to 12 cycle PCR used barcoded and J-beta primers. In TCRdb, the 5' RACE reads were re-called with MiXCR into one record per CDR3 protein. The repertoire includes 750,000 to 950,000 distinct CDR3 sequences, roughly 29% of them detected once, and about 10% sits in the top ten. These data were also reused for a study on T cells of mothers and their children.

The sequenced material came from blood. The origin of the receptors is a woman aged 40 to 50 in good health.

Remarks on this clonotype: A much larger clone differs by one base, so this may be a read error. This chain links TRBV12-3 or TRBV12-4 with TRBJ2-5, with D tentatively TRBD2 (5 bases). The CDR3 is 15 amino acids. Between the trimmed V and J ends, which lost 5 bases and 2 bases, there was a span of 15 bases. CDR3 DNA: TGTGCCAGCAGTCTTTACTCTAGAGGGCAAGAGACCCAGTACTTC. Its translation: CASSLYSRGQETQYF.

The chain has TRBV12-3 or TRBV12-4 and TRBJ2-7; no reliable D call. The J call is in doubt because the DNA end fits TRBJ2-4 better. CDR3 length: 13 amino acids. CDR3 amino acids: CASSFDPRNIQYF. Written as DNA, the CDR3 is TGTGCCAGCAGTTTCGACCCGCGGAACATTCAGTACTTC.

With regard to this clonotype: A read error is possible here, since a much larger clone lies one base away. The chain uses TRBV28 and TRBJ1-2; TRBD1 matches 7 bases. CDR3 size: 14 residues. Trimming removed 2 bases from V and 4 bases from J; junction bases left unmatched: 4. Germline assignment: CDR1 MDHEN and CDR2 SYDVKM. DNA of the CDR3: TGTGCCAGCAGTTTACCGGGACAGCTCTATGGCTACACCTTC. Its translation is CASSLPGQLYGYTF.

This clonotype was counted many times. The chain carries TRBV21-1 and TRBJ1-2; the D call in the table, TRBD1, was not verified against the DNA. TRBV21-1 represents a pseudogene. The CDR3 is made up of 16 amino acids. The CDR3 coding sequence is TGTGCCAGCAGCAAGGACAGGGTATTAAAGAACTATGGCTACACCTTC. Translated: CASSKDRVLKNYGYTF.

As concerns this clonotype: A single base separates this from a much larger clone, so it may be a read error. The chain employs TRBV6-5 and TRBJ2-4, with 8 bases lining up with TRBD1. The CDR3 is 15 amino acids. Looked up from germline, CDR1 is MNHEY and CDR2 is SVGAGI. The CDR3 DNA reads as TGTACCAGCAGTTACTCTGCAGGGGGCTCTAAGGAGCAGTACTTC. This sequence encodes CTSSYSAGGSKEQYF.

This sequence joins TRBV20-1 and TRBJ2-7; D remains unclear. Germline values: CDR1 DFQATT, CDR2 SNEGSKA (reference sequence). Trimming left V 4 bases short and J 7 bases short, with 17 bases between. The CDR3 is 13 residues long. This chain's CDR3 is CSAIAGRVGEQYF. Written as DNA, the CDR3 is TGCAGTGCTATTGCTGGTAGGGTGGGGGAGCAGTACTTC.

As for this clonotype: A much larger clonotype is one base distant, so this may be a read error. DNA of the CDR3: TGTGCCTGGGGACGAGCCTACGAGCAGTACTTC. The encoded protein is CAWGRAYEQYF. This rearrangement joins TRBV30 to TRBJ2-7; D ambiguous. Trimming took off 5 bases at V and 2 bases at J, with 7 bases between the two ends. This CDR3 comprises 11 residues. Germline values: CDR1 GTSNPN, CDR2 SVGIG (reference sequence).

This rearrangement joins TRBV3-1 to TRBJ2-5, with D possibly being TRBD2 (7 bases). V lost 1 base and J 4 bases, leaving 10 bases between the germline ends. The length of the CDR3 is 14 residues. Germline lookup yields CDR1 LGHDT and CDR2 YNNKEL (reference sequence). Here the CDR3 reads CASSQAGGGETQYF. As DNA, the CDR3 is TGTGCCAGCAGCCAAGCGGGGGGCGGAGAGACCCAGTACTTC.

This chain links TRBV12-3 or TRBV12-4 with TRBJ2-1, with D perhaps assigned TRBD1 or TRBD2 (5 bases each). V lost 1 base to trimming and J lost 5 bases, with 15 bases between them. CDR3 length: 16 residues. The CDR3 DNA follows: TGTGCCAGCAGTTTAGGGCAGGGCCGGGGTAACAATGAGCAGTTCTTC. Its translation: CASSLGQGRGNNEQFF.

This clonotype appeared many times. The V and J genes are TRBV2 and TRBJ2-7; D remains ambiguous. Between the trimmed V and J ends, which lost 3 bases and 0 bases, there was a span of 12 bases. This CDR3 contains 15 residues. The germline V gene has CDR1 SNHLY and CDR2 FYNNEI. The CDR3: CASSESVPGSYEQYF. The CDR3 nucleotides are TGTGCCAGCAGTGAGTCCGTCCCTGGCTCCTACGAGCAGTACTTC.

V usage is TRBV4-3 and J usage is TRBJ2-1; 10 bases are shared with TRBD1. Germline loops: CDR1 LGHNA, CDR2 YSLEER. The V and J ends lost 0 bases and 9 bases, in that order; junction bases with no gene match: 17. The CDR3 runs to 19 residues. CDR3 in amino acids: CASSQDHPPTGGGDREQFF. The DNA for the CDR3 is TGCGCCAGCAGCCAAGATCATCCGCCGACAGGGGGCGGGGATCGTGAGCAGTTCTTC.

The sample holds many counts of this clonotype. V is TRBV15 and J is TRBJ1-4, with D possibly matching TRBD1 (5 bases). This CDR3 is 16 amino acids long. Germline CDR1 and CDR2: LNHNV and YYDKDF (reference sequence). V was trimmed by 5 bases and J by 0 bases, leaving 13 bases between them. The CDR3 DNA follows: TGTGCCACCAGCGGAAGTTACAGGACAACTAATGAAAAACTGTTTTTT. It yields the protein CATSGSYRTTNEKLFF. Drawing the rest from reference TRBV15 and TRBJ1-4, the complete variable domain is DAMVIQNPRYQVTQFGKPVTLSCSQTLNHNVMYWYQQKSSQAPKLLFHYYDKDFNNEADTPDNFQSRRPNTSFCFLDIRSPGLGDTAMYLCATSGSYRTTNEKLFFGSGTQLSVL.

This clonotype was counted between two and nine times. The V gene is TRBV7-2, the J gene TRBJ1-4; D ambiguous. CDR1 and CDR2 from the germline V gene are SGHTA and FQGNSA. With 5 bases removed from V and 0 bases from J, the gap between germline ends came to 13 bases. The CDR3 runs 16 residues. CDR3 in DNA: TGTGCCAGCAGCACCTCAGGAGTTGCAACTAATGAAAAACTGTTTTTT. Its translation is CASSTSGVATNEKLFF. Supplemented by reference TRBV7-2 and TRBJ1-4, the full variable domain reads GAGVSQSPSNKVTEKGKDVELRCDPISGHTALYWYRQSLGQGLEFLIYFQGNSAPDKSGLPSDRFSAERTGGSVSTLTIQRTQQEDSAVYLCASSTSGVATNEKLFFGSGTQLSVL.

This clonotype was found a few times. An end of the junction differs from the germline gene, which may be a read error. The V and J genes are TRBV6-6 and TRBJ2-1; 7 nucleotides match TRBD1. The CDR3 totals 14 residues. The germline V gene encodes CDR1 MNHNY and CDR2 SVGAGI (reference sequence). CDR3 in DNA: TGCGCCAGCAGTTACACAGGGGACTACAATGAGCAGTTCTTC. Protein product: CASSYTGDYNEQFF.

This chain uses TRBV7-9 with TRBJ2-5; D is undetermined. The germline V and J ends were trimmed by 1 base and 5 bases, with 11 bases remaining between them. This CDR3 has 14 residues. Germline-derived CDR1 and CDR2 are SEHNR and FQNEAQ (reference sequence). The CDR3 sequence: CASSLGSAHETQYF. The CDR3 DNA follows: TGTGCCAGCAGCTTAGGGTCAGCCCATGAGACCCAGTACTTC. Supplemented by reference TRBV7-9 and TRBJ2-5, the full variable domain reads DTGVSQNPRHKITKRGQNVTFRCDPISEHNRLYWYRQTLGQGPEFLTYFQNEAQLEKSRLLSDRFSAERPKGSFSTLEIQRTEQGDSAMYLCASSLGSAHETQYFGPGTRLLVL.

This clonotype was picked up a small number of times. The rearrangement uses TRBV3-1 and TRBJ1-2; D may be TRBD1 (5 bases). The length of the CDR3 is 15 residues. The germline V and J ends were trimmed by 1 base and 4 bases, with 13 bases remaining between them. Per the germline V gene, CDR1 is LGHDT and CDR2 is YNNKEL (reference sequence). In DNA, the CDR3 is TGTGCCAGCAGCCAAGCAGGGAGGGCCAGCTATGGCTACACCTTC. Protein product: CASSQAGRASYGYTF.